One and the same sample provided the 25 T cell receptor beta chains below, sequenced in a study of graft-versus-host responses after intestinal transplantation. Sequencing was performed with immunoSEQ multiplex PCR; in TCRdb, only in-frame clones are kept and a portion is missing. The top ten hold 3.6% of the sample, which has about 39,000 clones, approximately 93% seen once. This specimen consisted of PBMCs, obtained less than 750 days after intestinal transplantation. These receptors all come from a human patient who received an intestinal transplant, so some T cells may come from the graft donor.

The rearrangement uses TRBV4-2 and TRBJ2-1; D is ambiguous. There are 13 residues in the CDR3. Looked up from germline, CDR1 is LGHNA and CDR2 is YNFKEQ. The V end lost 4 bases, the J end lost 9 bases, and 13 bases lay between the germline ends. The CDR3 is CASSPPRNSEQFF. The CDR3 nucleotides read TGTGCCAGCAGCCCCCCGAGGAACAGTGAGCAGTTCTTC.

The CDR3 DNA is TGTGCCAGCAGCCGCGGGACTAGCGGAGACAATGAGCAGTTCTTC. Amino acid sequence: CASSRGTSGDNEQFF. The chain employs TRBV7-9 and TRBJ2-1; 11 bases align to TRBD2. From germline, CDR1 is SEHNR and CDR2 FQNEAQ (reference sequence). This CDR3 has 15 amino acids. J lost 5 bases, V lost 5 bases, and 5 bases had no gene match.

The gene calls are TRBV2 and TRBJ2-1; the match to TRBD2 covers 8 bases. The CDR3 extends over 14 amino acids. Trimming at V came to 5 bases and at J to 6 bases, leaving 6 bases not matched to a gene. Germline V CDR1 and CDR2: SNHLY, FYNNEI. The DNA for the CDR3 is TGTGCCAGCAGTCCCCCCACTAGCGGCAATGAGCAGTTCTTC. It yields the protein CASSPPTSGNEQFF.

Details on this clone: This specimen includes other DNA sequences encoding the same CDR3. The chain joins TRBV5-1 to TRBJ2-1; D unclear. Between the trimmed V and J ends, which lost 2 bases and 5 bases, there was a span of 2 bases. This CDR3 comprises 11 residues. CDR1 is SGHRS, CDR2 YFSETQ, per germline. CDR3 DNA sequence: TGCGCCAGCAGCTTCGACAATGAGCAGTTCTTC. Its translation is CASSFDNEQFF.

This clone has only one observation. The chain joins TRBV30 to TRBJ1-2, with D unclear. Trimming shortened V by 0 bases and J by 11 bases, and 16 bases separated the two germline ends. The CDR3 is made up of 13 amino acids. CDR1 is GTSNPN and CDR2 is SVGIG in the germline V gene (reference sequence). Here the CDR3 DNA reads TGTGCCTGGAGTGTACTTGTTGGACCGACGTACACCTTC. Translating it yields CAWSVLVGPTYTF.

V is TRBV27 and J is TRBJ2-1; TRBD2 aligns across 11 bases. CDR1 MNHEY and CDR2 SMNVEV come from the germline V gene (reference sequence). Unmatched junction bases numbered 7, after V lost 4 bases and J lost 5 bases. The CDR3 has 16 residues. The CDR3 sequence is CASSSEASGGNNEQFF. CDR3 DNA sequence: TGTGCCAGCAGTTCCGAAGCTAGCGGGGGGAACAATGAGCAGTTCTTC.

The chain couples TRBV19 to TRBJ1-5, with D unresolved. With 7 bases removed from V and 4 bases from J, the gap between germline ends came to 20 bases. This CDR3 is built from 16 residues. Per the germline V gene, CDR1 is LNHDA and CDR2 is SQIVND (reference sequence). DNA for the CDR3: TGTGCCAGTATCCCAAGGTGGACTGAAGGGAATCAGCCCCAGCATTTT. It translates to CASIPRWTEGNQPQHF.

The chain has TRBV2 and TRBJ2-3, with D unresolved. This CDR3 is built from 14 residues. V was pared by 4 bases and J by 0 bases, with 8 bases between. Germline V gene sequence: CDR1 SNHLY, CDR2 FYNNEI. The CDR3 reads CASSGRASTDTQYF. The CDR3 DNA follows: TGTGCCAGCAGTGGGCGTGCTAGCACAGATACGCAGTATTTT.

V is TRBV6-6 and J is TRBJ2-7; D is undetermined. Looked up from germline, CDR1 is MNHNY and CDR2 is SVGAGI (reference sequence). V lost 0 bases, J lost 2 bases, and 5 bases lay in between. This CDR3 spans 13 amino acids. CDR3 DNA sequence: TGTGCCAGCAGTTACTCCGACACCTACGAGCAGTACTTC. Translating it yields CASSYSDTYEQYF.

The rearrangement joins TRBV29-1 to TRBJ2-2; 8 bases agree with TRBD2. The CDR3 runs 16 residues. The V gene's germline CDR1 is SQVTM and CDR2 ANQGSEA. The junction had 15 bases not matched to a gene; V was cut back by 7 bases and J by 5 bases. CDR3 sequence: CSALRAGATRTGELFF. In nucleotides, the CDR3 is TGCAGCGCCCTCCGAGCGGGGGCTACGAGGACCGGGGAGCTGTTTTTT.

CDR3 in DNA: TGTGCCAGTAGTAGAAACACCGACAGCATCAATGAGCAGTTCTTC. Amino acid sequence: CASSRNTDSINEQFF. J is TRBJ2-1 and V is TRBV19, with D perhaps TRBD1 (5 bases). Germline V gene data show CDR1 as LNHDA and CDR2 as SQIVND (reference sequence). The CDR3 spans 15 residues. Trimming pared 4 bases from V and 6 bases from J, leaving 16 bases between.

The genes are TRBV6-5 and TRBJ1-2; 7 nucleotides align to TRBD1. Losses at the gene ends were 6 bases for V and 8 bases for J; bases not matched to a gene: 9. The CDR3 length is 13 residues. The V gene's germline CDR1 is MNHEY and CDR2 SVGAGI. CDR3 protein: CASRPGQRDGYTF. CDR3 in DNA: TGTGCCAGCAGGCCGGGACAGAGAGACGGCTACACCTTC.

This chain connects TRBV28 to TRBJ2-7; D possibly uses TRBD1 or TRBD2 (6 bases each). The germline V and J ends were trimmed by 5 bases and 2 bases, with 13 bases remaining between them. Germline V lookup: CDR1 MDHEN, CDR2 SYDVKM. The CDR3 runs 14 residues. CDR3 loop: CASSLGGLAYEQYF. The CDR3, as DNA: TGTGCCAGCAGTCTTGGGGGGCTTGCCTACGAGCAGTACTTC.

This clone was detected a few times. The J gene is TRBJ2-3, the V gene TRBV6-4; TRBD2 matches 10 bases. The CDR3 totals 15 residues. V lost 3 bases to trimming and J lost 0 bases; unmatched junction nucleotides: 0. CDR1 is MRHNA and CDR2 is SNTAGT in the germline V gene. CDR3 sequence (DNA): TGTGCCAGCAGTGAACTAGCGGGGAGCACAGATACGCAGTATTTT. This encodes CASSELAGSTDTQYF.

The gene calls are TRBV10-3 and TRBJ1-2; tentatively, D is TRBD1 (6 bases). The CDR3 is made up of 13 amino acids. CDR1 and CDR2 from the germline V gene are ENHRY and SYGVKD. Trimming removed 2 bases from V and 8 bases from J, with 12 bases in between. CDR3 region: CAISEHGGNGYTF. The DNA for the CDR3 is TGTGCCATCAGTGAGCATGGGGGCAACGGCTACACCTTC.

This chain connects TRBV5-5 to TRBJ2-1; 8 positions agree with TRBD2. The CDR3 length is 17 residues. V lost 1 base to trimming and J lost 10 bases; unmatched junction nucleotides: 16. Germline CDR1 reads SGHKS; CDR2 reads YYEKEE (reference sequence). The CDR3 loop reads CASSLRVSSGSPWEQFF. The CDR3 DNA sequence: TGTGCCAGCAGCTTGCGAGTGTCGAGCGGGAGTCCGTGGGAGCAGTTCTTC.

V is TRBV6-6 and J is TRBJ2-7; TRBD2 aligns across 7 bases. Unmatched junction bases numbered 8, after V lost 7 bases and J lost 2 bases. Germline V gives CDR1 MNHNY, CDR2 SVGAGI (reference sequence). The CDR3 runs to 14 residues. The CDR3 DNA reads as TGTGCCAGCAATATAGCGGGTGTCACCTACGAGCAGTACTTC. Residues: CASNIAGVTYEQYF.

The chain combines TRBV28 with TRBJ1-1; D gene uncertain. V lost 6 bases and J lost 1, with 18 bases in between. This CDR3 spans 16 amino acids. Germline V CDR1 and CDR2: MDHEN, SYDVKM. The CDR3 DNA reads TGTGCCAGCAGCGCTACCATGGTGTTGGGGAACACTGAAGCTTTCTTT. Translating gives CASSATMVLGNTEAFF.

The chain joins TRBV11-1 to TRBJ2-5; D may correspond to TRBD1 or TRBD2 (5 bases each). The CDR3 loop spans 15 amino acids. Germline assignment: CDR1 SGHAT and CDR2 FQDESV (reference sequence). Between the trimmed V and J ends, which lost 1 base and 4 bases, there was a span of 13 bases. The CDR3 coding sequence is TGTGCCAGCAGCTTAGGCTGGGTCGGGGCAGAGACCCAGTACTTC. This codes for CASSLGWVGAETQYF. The full variable domain, in which reference TRBV11-1 and TRBJ2-5 provide the parts outside the CDR3, is EAEVAQSPRYKITEKSQAVAFWCDPISGHATLYWYRQILGQGPELLVQFQDESVVDDSQLPKDRFSAERLKGVDSTLKIQPAELGDSAMYLCASSLGWVGAETQYFGPGTRLLVL.

This clone appeared once. The rearrangement links TRBV27 to TRBJ1-1; no clear D. Trimming took 6 bases from V and 0 from J, leaving 23 bases between them. The germline V gene has CDR1 MNHEY and CDR2 SMNVEV (reference sequence). This CDR3 region has 18 residues. CDR3 nucleotide sequence: TGTGCCAGCAGAAAAACCGGCGGACGGACTACTATGAACACTGAAGCTTTCTTT. It is translated as CASRKTGGRTTMNTEAFF.

This chain links TRBV6-6 with TRBJ1-2; 7 bases agree with TRBD1. The germline CDR1 and CDR2 sequences are MNHNY and SVGAGI (reference sequence). This CDR3 is 12 amino acids long. With V trimmed by 8 bases and J by 8 bases, 8 bases remained unmatched. DNA for the CDR3: TGTGCCAGCGGGGACGACAGGGTGGGCTACACCTTC. Amino acids: CASGDDRVGYTF.

V usage is TRBV2 and J usage is TRBJ2-7, with D tentatively TRBD1 (6 bases). CDR3 length: 13 amino acids. Germline V lookup: CDR1 SNHLY, CDR2 FYNNEI. V was clipped by 4 bases and J by 5 bases, with 12 bases between them. Written as DNA, the CDR3 is TGTGCCAGCAGTGGGCAGGGGCTGGACGAGCAGTACTTC. Translation gives CASSGQGLDEQYF.

The chain has TRBV10-3 and TRBJ1-6; D unresolved. This CDR3 region has 15 residues. V lost 5 bases to trimming and J lost 0 bases, with 8 bases between them. CDR1 and CDR2 (germline): ENHRY, SYGVKD. DNA of the CDR3: TGTGCCATCAGTTTTTCAGGCTCCTATAATTCACCCCTCCACTTT. It encodes CAISFSGSYNSPLHF.

The chain couples TRBV29-1 to TRBJ2-7; D is undetermined. The ends were cut back, 6 bases at V and 4 bases at J, with 13 bases in the middle. CDR1 and CDR2 (germline): SQVTM, ANQGSEA. This CDR3 is 12 amino acids long. DNA for the CDR3: TGCAGCGTCCAGATTACAGTGTACGAGCAGTACTTC. Amino acid sequence: CSVQITVYEQYF.

The chain uses TRBV7-3 and TRBJ2-1, with 10 bases fitting TRBD2. This CDR3 contains 15 residues. V shed 5 bases, J shed 5 bases, and the junction held 6 bases outside the gene matches. Germline CDR1 SGHTA, CDR2 FQGTGA. The CDR3 spells CASSPTSGAHNEQFF. DNA of the CDR3: TGTGCCAGCAGCCCCACTAGCGGGGCTCACAATGAGCAGTTCTTC. Complete variable domain (other parts from reference TRBV7-3 and TRBJ2-1): GAGVSQTPSNKVTEKGKYVELRCDPISGHTALYWYRQSLGQGPEFLIYFQGTGAADDSGLPNDRFFAVRPEGSVSTLKIQRTERGDSAVYLCASSPTSGAHNEQFFGPGTRLTVL.